Reported below is one T cell receptor beta chain. This sample was included in a study of technical replicates of blood from a few donors. CDR1 and CDR2 from the germline V gene are MGHDK and SYGVNS. The CDR3 sequence is 13 residues long. The V gene lost 2 bases and the J gene lost 7 bases, with 10 bases spanning the gap. Clones were sequenced by immunoSEQ multiplex PCR, and TCRdb holds only the in-frame ones, with some missing. The table has about 64,000 clones, around nine tenths seen once. The sequence derives from a human donor in good health. Some clones in this sample may be carry-over from other donors' samples. The chain links TRBV25-1 to TRBJ2-3; a possible D gene is TRBD2 (5 bases). The specimen was PBMCs. In DNA, the CDR3 is TGTGCCAGCAGTGAAGGTTCCGGGAATACGCAGTATTTT. It translates to CASSEGSGNTQYF.